Below, 18 T cell receptor beta chains from the same sample are listed, as sequenced in a study of human T cells and chemical hapten exposure. TCRdb processed the RACE reads anew with MiXCR; each CDR3 protein has one entry. This table holds some 59,000 distinct CDR3 sequences, roughly 10% found once. Specified time point: pre-sensitization, week 0. The treatment is: therapeutic diphenylcyclopropenone sensitization with weekly scalp DPC. The starting material was whole blood, obtained in connection with sensitization to the hapten diphenylcyclopropenone (DPC). The receptors shown here come from a woman in her thirties or forties with alopecia areata. Some clones in this sample may be carry-over from other donors' samples.

This clonotype was observed at least ten times. One end of the junction varies from germline; a read error may be responsible. V and J are TRBV25-1 and TRBJ1-1, with TRBD1 matching over 8 bases. CDR3 length: 14 amino acids. Germline V gene lookup returns CDR1 MGHDK and CDR2 SYGVNS. For the CDR3, the DNA is TGTGCCAGCAGTGGGCAGGGGGCTGTCGATGAAGCCTTCTTT. It is translated as CASSGQGAVDEAFF. The full variable domain, with the rest looked up from reference TRBV25-1 and TRBJ1-1, is EADIYQTPRYLVIGTGKKITLECSQTMGHDKMYWYQQDPGMELHLIHYSYGVNSTEKGDLSSESTVSRIRTEHFPLTLESARPSHTSQYLCASSGQGAVDEAFFGQGTRLTVV.

This clonotype was seen more than once but under ten times. V usage is TRBV5-1 and J usage is TRBJ2-3, with D unclear. The CDR3 consists of 15 residues. The germline V gene has CDR1 SGHRS and CDR2 YFSETQ. V was cut by 4 bases and J by 5 bases, with 17 bases left in between. The DNA for the CDR3 is TGCGCCAGCAGCCGAGACGTTTTGGGTGGAGATACGCAGTATTTT. Amino acids: CASSRDVLGGDTQYF.

On this clonotype: A much larger clone is a single base away; this may be a read error. The V and J genes are TRBV6-4 and TRBJ2-1; 9 bases are a match to TRBD2. Germline V gene sequence: CDR1 MRHNA, CDR2 SNTAGT. The CDR3 loop spans 16 amino acids. CDR3 sequence: CASSDSPSGDYNELFF. CDR3 in DNA: TGTGCCAGCAGTGACTCACCTAGCGGGGATTACAATGAGCTGTTCTTC.

In its sample, this clonotype was seen many times. V is TRBV10-2 and J is TRBJ1-1; maybe TRBD1 (5 bases). The CDR3 covers 16 residues. CDR1 and CDR2 (germline): WSHSY, SAAADI. The germline V and J ends were trimmed by 0 bases and 0 bases, with 11 bases remaining between them. CDR3 protein: CASSESTGVMNTEAFF. CDR3 nucleotide sequence: TGCGCCAGCAGTGAGTCCACAGGAGTTATGAACACTGAAGCTTTCTTT.

This clonotype was seen a few times. Just one base apart from a much larger clone, this may be a read error. The CDR3 loop is CASKGSDTGDLFF. CDR3 DNA: TGTGCCAGCAAGGGCTCCGACACCGGGGACCTGTTTTTT. J is TRBJ2-2 and V is TRBV6-2 or TRBV6-3; D may be TRBD1 or TRBD2 (5 bases each). Germline values: CDR1 MNHEY, CDR2 SVGEGT. CDR3 length: 13 amino acids.

This clonotype was seen repeatedly, ten times or more. The rearrangement joins TRBV11-2 to TRBJ2-3; 15 nucleotides line up with TRBD2. The CDR3 length is 17 residues. V shed 5 bases, J shed 5 bases, and the junction held 8 bases outside the gene matches. The V gene's germline CDR1 is SGHAT and CDR2 FQNNGV. This CDR3 is CASSPYGLAGGRDTQYF. Here the CDR3 DNA reads TGTGCCAGCAGCCCGTACGGACTAGCGGGGGGGCGAGATACGCAGTATTTT.

The chain carries TRBV6-2 or TRBV6-3 and TRBJ2-1; no reliable D call. V was clipped by 6 bases and J by 5 bases, with 11 bases between them. The CDR3 is 13 amino acids. Germline CDR1 and CDR2: MNHEY and SVGEGT. The CDR3: CASSLDTNNEQFF. The CDR3 DNA reads TGTGCCAGCAGCCTTGACACAAACAATGAGCAGTTCTTC.

The rearrangement uses TRBV28 and TRBJ2-7; D might be TRBD2 (5 bases). The CDR3 consists of 15 residues. V lost 6 bases, J lost 3 bases, and 18 bases lay in between. Germline CDR1 reads MDHEN; CDR2 reads SYDVKM. CDR3 bases: TGTGCCAGCAGCATCACGGGCCTCGGGAACTACGAGCAGTACTTC. Translating gives CASSITGLGNYEQYF.

The rearrangement uses TRBV29-1 and TRBJ2-2; D unresolved. The V end was cut by 1 base, the J end by 4 bases, with 1 base between. The CDR3 totals 11 residues. Germline CDR1 is SQVTM and CDR2 is ANQGSEA. The CDR3 DNA sequence: TGCAGCGTTGAAGGCACCGGGGAGCTGTTTTTT. This encodes CSVEGTGELFF.

About this clonotype itself: A much larger clone is a single base away; this may be a read error. The chain is built from TRBV6-2 or TRBV6-3 and TRBJ2-5, with 8 bases identical to TRBD2. CDR3 length equals 17 residues. Germline assignment: CDR1 MNHEY and CDR2 SVGEGT. CDR3 nucleotides: TGTGCCACCGTGACCCCGGGACTAGGAGGTTCGTTAGAGACCCACTACTTC. Protein: CATVTPGLGGSLETHYF.

There are many counts of this clonotype. The V call is TRBV12-3 or TRBV12-4, the J call TRBJ2-7; weak D call: TRBD1 (5 bases). This CDR3 comprises 14 residues. Between the trimmed V and J ends, which lost 3 bases and 3 bases, there was a span of 12 bases. In nucleotides, the CDR3 is TGTGCCAGCAGTTTCCAGGGAAGACTCTACGAGCAGTACTTC. It yields the protein CASSFQGRLYEQYF.

V gene TRBV7-9 combines with J gene TRBJ2-1, with 8 bases matching TRBD2. The CDR3 length is 17 residues. V lost 4 bases, J lost 0 bases, and 8 bases stayed unmatched. Germline CDR1 SEHNR, CDR2 FQNEAQ (reference sequence). The CDR3 spells CASSSYRLASSYNEQFF. The CDR3 DNA reads TGTGCCAGCAGCTCCTATCGACTAGCGAGCTCCTACAATGAGCAGTTCTTC.

The sample holds a few counts of this clonotype. CDR3 in amino acids: CASSPSGQGREQYF. The CDR3 bases are TGCGCCAGCAGCCCGAGCGGACAGGGTAGAGAGCAGTACTTC. V is TRBV5-1 and J is TRBJ2-7, with 8 nucleotides matching TRBD1. The CDR3 is made up of 14 amino acids. CDR1 and CDR2 (germline): SGHRS, YFSETQ. V lost 4 bases to trimming and J lost 7 bases; unmatched junction nucleotides: 10.

The V and J genes are TRBV7-9 and TRBJ2-2, with TRBD1 identical over 8 bases. Germline CDR1 SEHNR, CDR2 FQNEAQ (reference sequence). V was clipped by 7 bases and J by 3 bases; unmatched bases: 10. This CDR3 region has 16 residues. The CDR3 is CASTPPGQDHTGELFF. The CDR3 DNA follows: TGTGCCAGCACCCCACCGGGACAGGACCACACCGGGGAGCTGTTTTTT.

V gene TRBV7-2 combines with J gene TRBJ2-1, with D perhaps TRBD1 (6 bases). Germline V gene lookup returns CDR1 SGHTA and CDR2 FQGNSA. With 5 bases removed from V and 1 base from J, the gap between germline ends came to 12 bases. The CDR3 totals 15 residues. In DNA, the CDR3 is TGTGCCAGCAGCGTCCGGGACACTTCCTACAATGAGCAGTTCTTC. Encoded protein: CASSVRDTSYNEQFF.

This chain joins TRBV29-1 and TRBJ2-5; D may match TRBD1 or TRBD2 (6 bases each). Germline values: CDR1 SQVTM, CDR2 ANQGSEA. There are 12 residues in the CDR3. Trimming removed 7 bases from V and 4 bases from J, with 13 bases in between. The CDR3 protein is CSAPEGGETQYF. Written as DNA, the CDR3 is TGCAGCGCCCCTGAGGGGGGAGAGACCCAGTACTTC.

The chain uses TRBV29-1 and TRBJ1-2; D might be TRBD1 (6 bases). CDR1 SQVTM and CDR2 ANQGSEA come from the germline V gene. V gave up 4 bases and J gave up 0 bases, with 24 bases separating them. The CDR3 spans 18 residues. CDR3 sequence: CSVAHDRPQDIANYGYTF. Here the CDR3 DNA reads TGCAGCGTTGCTCATGACAGGCCCCAGGACATCGCTAACTATGGCTACACCTTC.

The chain joins TRBV7-2 to TRBJ2-2; D not certain. Germline CDR1 SGHTA, CDR2 FQGNSA. Trimming removed 4 bases from V and 6 bases from J, with 9 bases in between. The CDR3 runs to 13 residues. The CDR3 region has the DNA TGTGCCAGCAGCTCCAGGACGTCCGGGGAGCTGTTTTTT. Protein: CASSSRTSGELFF.